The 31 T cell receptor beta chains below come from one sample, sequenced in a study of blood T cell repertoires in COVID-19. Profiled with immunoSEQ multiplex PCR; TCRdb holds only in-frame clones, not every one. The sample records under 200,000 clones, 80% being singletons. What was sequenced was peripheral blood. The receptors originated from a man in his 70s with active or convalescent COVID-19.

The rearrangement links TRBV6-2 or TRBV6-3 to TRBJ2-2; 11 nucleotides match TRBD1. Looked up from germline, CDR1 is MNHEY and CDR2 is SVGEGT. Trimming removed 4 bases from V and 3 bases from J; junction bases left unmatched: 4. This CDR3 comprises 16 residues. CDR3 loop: CASSWPGQGDTGELFF. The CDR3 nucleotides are TGTGCCAGCAGTTGGCCGGGACAGGGGGACACCGGGGAGCTGTTTTTT.

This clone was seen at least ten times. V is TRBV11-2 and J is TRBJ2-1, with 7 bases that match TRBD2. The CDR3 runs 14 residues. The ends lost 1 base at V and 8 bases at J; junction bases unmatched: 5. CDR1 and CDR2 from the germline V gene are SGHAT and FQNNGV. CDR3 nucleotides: TGTGCCAGCAGCTTAGCGGGGGGTGTCGATGAGCAGTTCTTC. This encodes CASSLAGGVDEQFF. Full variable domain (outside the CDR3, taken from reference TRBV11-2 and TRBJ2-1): EAGVAQSPRYKIIEKRQSVAFWCNPISGHATLYWYQQILGQGPKLLIQFQNNGVVDDSQLPKDRFSAERLKGVDSTLKIQPAKLEDSAVYLCASSLAGGVDEQFFGPGTRLTVL.

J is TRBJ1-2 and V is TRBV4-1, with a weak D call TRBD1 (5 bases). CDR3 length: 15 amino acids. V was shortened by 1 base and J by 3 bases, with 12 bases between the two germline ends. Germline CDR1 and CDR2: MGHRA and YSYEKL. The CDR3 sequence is CASSQAFRQHYGYTF. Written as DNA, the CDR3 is TGCGCCAGCAGCCAAGCATTTAGACAGCACTATGGCTACACCTTC.

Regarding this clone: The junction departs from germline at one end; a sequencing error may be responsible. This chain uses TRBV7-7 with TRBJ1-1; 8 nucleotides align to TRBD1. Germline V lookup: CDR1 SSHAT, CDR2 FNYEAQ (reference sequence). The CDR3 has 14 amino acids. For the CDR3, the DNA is TGTGCTAGCAGCTACCCGAGGTGGGACAGGGAAGCTTTCTTT. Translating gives CASSYPRWDREAFF.

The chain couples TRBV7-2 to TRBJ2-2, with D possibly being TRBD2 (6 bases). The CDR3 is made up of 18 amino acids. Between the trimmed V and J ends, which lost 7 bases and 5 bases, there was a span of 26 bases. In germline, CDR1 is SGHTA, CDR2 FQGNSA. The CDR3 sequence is CASTERPLARRGTGELFF. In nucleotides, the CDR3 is TGTGCCAGCACCGAACGTCCTCTAGCGCGTCGAGGAACCGGGGAGCTGTTTTTT.

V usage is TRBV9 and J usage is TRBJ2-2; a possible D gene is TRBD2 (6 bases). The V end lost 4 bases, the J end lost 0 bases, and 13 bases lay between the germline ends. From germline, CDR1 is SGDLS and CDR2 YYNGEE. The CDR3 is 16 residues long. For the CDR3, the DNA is TGTGCCAGCAGCCCGGGAGCGAGTTCGAACACCGGGGAGCTGTTTTTT. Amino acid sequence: CASSPGASSNTGELFF.

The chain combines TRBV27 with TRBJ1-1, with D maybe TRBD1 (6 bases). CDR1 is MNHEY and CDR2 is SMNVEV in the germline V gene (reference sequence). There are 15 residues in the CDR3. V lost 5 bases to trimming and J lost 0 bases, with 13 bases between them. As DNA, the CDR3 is TGTGCCAGCAGTCTTGCAGGGGCGATGAACACTGAAGCTTTCTTT. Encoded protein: CASSLAGAMNTEAFF.

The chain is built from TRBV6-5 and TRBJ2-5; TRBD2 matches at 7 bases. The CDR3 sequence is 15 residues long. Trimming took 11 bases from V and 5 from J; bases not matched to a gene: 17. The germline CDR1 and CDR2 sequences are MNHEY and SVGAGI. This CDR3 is CARPPGEGPGETQYF. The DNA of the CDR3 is TGTGCCCGCCCCCCTGGGGAGGGGCCGGGGGAGACCCAGTACTTC.

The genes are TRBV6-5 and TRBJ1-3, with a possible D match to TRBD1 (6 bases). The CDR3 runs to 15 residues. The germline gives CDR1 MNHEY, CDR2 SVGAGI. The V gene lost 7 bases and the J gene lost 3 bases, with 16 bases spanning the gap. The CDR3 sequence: CASTLGGAGGNTIYF. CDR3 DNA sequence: TGTGCCAGCACCCTAGGGGGTGCCGGTGGAAACACCATATATTTT.

The CDR3 spells CSGWTSGYNEQFF. CDR3 coding DNA: TGCAGCGGATGGACTAGCGGGTACAATGAGCAGTTCTTC. This chain connects TRBV29-1 to TRBJ2-1; 11 bases are a match to TRBD2. From germline, CDR1 is SQVTM and CDR2 ANQGSEA. The CDR3 has 13 residues. Germline trimming cut 7 bases from V and 4 bases from J; bases unmatched to any gene: 3.

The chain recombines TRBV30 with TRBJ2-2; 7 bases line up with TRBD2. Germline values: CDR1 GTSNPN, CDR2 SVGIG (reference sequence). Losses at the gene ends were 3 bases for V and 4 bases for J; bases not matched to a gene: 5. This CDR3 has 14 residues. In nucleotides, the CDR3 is TGTGCCTGGAGATCCCCGGGGGGCACCGGGGAGCTGTTTTTT. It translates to CAWRSPGGTGELFF.

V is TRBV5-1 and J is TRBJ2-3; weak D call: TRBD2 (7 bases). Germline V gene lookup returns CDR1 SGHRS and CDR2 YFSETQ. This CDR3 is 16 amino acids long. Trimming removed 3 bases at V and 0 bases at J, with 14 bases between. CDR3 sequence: CASSSQGRASTDTQYF. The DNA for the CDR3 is TGCGCCAGCAGCTCCCAGGGGAGGGCTAGCACAGATACGCAGTATTTT.

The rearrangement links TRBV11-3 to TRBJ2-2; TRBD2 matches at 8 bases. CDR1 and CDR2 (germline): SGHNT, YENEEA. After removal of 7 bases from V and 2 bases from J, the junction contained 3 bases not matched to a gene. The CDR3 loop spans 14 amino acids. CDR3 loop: CASKSGGNTGELFF. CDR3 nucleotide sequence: TGTGCCAGCAAGAGCGGGGGAAACACCGGGGAGCTGTTTTTT.

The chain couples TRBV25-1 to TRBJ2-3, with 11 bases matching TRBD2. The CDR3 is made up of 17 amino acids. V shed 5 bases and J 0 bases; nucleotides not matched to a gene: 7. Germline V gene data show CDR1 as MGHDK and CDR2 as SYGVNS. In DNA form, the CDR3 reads TGTGCCAGCAGTCGGGGACTAGCGGATACTAGCACAGATACGCAGTATTTT. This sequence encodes CASSRGLADTSTDTQYF.

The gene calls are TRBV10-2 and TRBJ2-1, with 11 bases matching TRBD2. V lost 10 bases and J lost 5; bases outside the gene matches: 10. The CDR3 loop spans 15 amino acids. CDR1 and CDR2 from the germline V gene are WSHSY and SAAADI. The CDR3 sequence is CAILPLAGGDNEQFF. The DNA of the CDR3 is TGCGCCATTCTCCCCCTAGCGGGAGGCGACAATGAGCAGTTCTTC.

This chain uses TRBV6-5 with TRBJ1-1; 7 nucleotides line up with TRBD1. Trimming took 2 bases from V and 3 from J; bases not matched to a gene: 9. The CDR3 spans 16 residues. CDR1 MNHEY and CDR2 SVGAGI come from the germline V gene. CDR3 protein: CASSYKLGTDDTEAFF. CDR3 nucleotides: TGTGCCAGCAGTTACAAGCTTGGGACAGATGACACTGAAGCTTTCTTT.

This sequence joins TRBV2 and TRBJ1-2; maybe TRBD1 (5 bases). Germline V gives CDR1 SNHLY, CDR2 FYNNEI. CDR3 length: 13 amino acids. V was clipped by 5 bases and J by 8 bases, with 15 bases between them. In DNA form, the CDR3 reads TGTGCCAGCAGTACTCTCGGGGGGGACGGCTACACCTTC. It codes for CASSTLGGDGYTF.

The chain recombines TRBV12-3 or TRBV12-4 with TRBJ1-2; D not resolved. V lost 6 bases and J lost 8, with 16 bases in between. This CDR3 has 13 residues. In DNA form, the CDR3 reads TGTGCCAGCAGCCCGCTCGAGGCTGTCGGCTACACCTTC. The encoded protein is CASSPLEAVGYTF.

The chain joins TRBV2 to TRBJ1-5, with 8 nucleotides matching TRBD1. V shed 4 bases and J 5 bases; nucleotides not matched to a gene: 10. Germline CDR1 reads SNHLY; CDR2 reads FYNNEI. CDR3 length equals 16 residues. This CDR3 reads CASSGVGTGGDQPQHF. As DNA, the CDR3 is TGTGCCAGCAGTGGGGTGGGGACAGGCGGAGATCAGCCCCAGCATTTT.

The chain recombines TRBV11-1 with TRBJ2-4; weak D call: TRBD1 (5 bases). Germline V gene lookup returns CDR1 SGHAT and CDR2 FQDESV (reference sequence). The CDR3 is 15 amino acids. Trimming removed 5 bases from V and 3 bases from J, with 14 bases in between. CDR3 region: CASSQMGRVKNIQYF. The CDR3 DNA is TGTGCCAGCAGCCAAATGGGGCGAGTCAAAAACATTCAGTACTTC.

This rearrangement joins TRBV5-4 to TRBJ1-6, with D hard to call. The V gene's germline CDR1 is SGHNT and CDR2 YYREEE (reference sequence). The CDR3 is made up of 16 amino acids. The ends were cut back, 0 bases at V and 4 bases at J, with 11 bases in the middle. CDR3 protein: CASSLGGEQYNSPLHF. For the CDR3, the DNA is TGTGCCAGCAGCTTGGGTGGGGAGCAGTATAATTCACCCCTCCACTTT.

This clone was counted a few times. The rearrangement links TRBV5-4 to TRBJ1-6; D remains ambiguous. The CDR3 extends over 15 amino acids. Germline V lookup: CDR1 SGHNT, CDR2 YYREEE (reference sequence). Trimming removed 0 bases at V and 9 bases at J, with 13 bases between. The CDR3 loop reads CASSLETGNSSPLHF. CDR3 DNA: TGTGCCAGCAGCTTGGAAACGGGGAATAGTTCACCCCTCCACTTT.

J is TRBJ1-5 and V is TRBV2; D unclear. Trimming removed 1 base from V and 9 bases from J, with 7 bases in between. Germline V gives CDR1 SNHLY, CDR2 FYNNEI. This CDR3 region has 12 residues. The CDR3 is CASSEGEGPQHF. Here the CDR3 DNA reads TGTGCCAGCAGTGAAGGGGAGGGGCCCCAGCATTTT.

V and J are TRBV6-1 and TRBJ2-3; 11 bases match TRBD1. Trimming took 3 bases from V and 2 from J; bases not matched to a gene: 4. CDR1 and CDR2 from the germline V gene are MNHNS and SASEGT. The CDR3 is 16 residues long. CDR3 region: CASSELGQGDTDTQYF. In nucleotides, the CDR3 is TGTGCCAGCAGTGAGTTGGGACAGGGGGACACAGATACGCAGTATTTT.

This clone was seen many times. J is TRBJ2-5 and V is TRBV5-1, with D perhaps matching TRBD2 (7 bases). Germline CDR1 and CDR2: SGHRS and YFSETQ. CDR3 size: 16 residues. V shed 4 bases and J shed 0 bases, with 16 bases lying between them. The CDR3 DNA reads TGCGCCAGCAGCGGGGGGGCAGGCGTCGACCAAGAGACCCAGTACTTC. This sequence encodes CASSGGAGVDQETQYF.

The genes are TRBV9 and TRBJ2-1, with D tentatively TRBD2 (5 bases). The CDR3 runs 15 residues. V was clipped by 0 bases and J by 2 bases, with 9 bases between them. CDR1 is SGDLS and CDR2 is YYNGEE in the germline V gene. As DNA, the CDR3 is TGTGCCAGCAGCGTAGTCGACTATACCTACAATGAGCAGTTCTTC. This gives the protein CASSVVDYTYNEQFF.

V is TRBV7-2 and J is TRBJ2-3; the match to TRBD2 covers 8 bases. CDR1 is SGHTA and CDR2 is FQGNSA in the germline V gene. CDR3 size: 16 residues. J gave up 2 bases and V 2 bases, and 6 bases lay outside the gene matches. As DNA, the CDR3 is TGTGCCAGCAGCTTAAGGCTAGCGGGCGACACAGATACGCAGTATTTT. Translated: CASSLRLAGDTDTQYF.

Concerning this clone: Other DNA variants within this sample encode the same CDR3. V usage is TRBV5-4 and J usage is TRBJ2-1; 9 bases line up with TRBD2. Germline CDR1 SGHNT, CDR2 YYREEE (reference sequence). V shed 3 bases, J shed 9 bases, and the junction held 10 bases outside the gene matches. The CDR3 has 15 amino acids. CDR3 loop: CASSSGLAGGGEQFF. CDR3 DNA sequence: TGTGCCAGCAGCTCTGGACTCGCGGGGGGGGGTGAGCAGTTCTTC.

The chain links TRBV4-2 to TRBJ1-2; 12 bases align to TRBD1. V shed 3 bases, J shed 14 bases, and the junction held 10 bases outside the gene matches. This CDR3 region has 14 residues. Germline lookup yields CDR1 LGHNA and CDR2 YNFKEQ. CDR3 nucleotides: TGTGCCAGCAGCCAGCCGGGACAGGGGGCCAGTCGGACCTTC. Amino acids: CASSQPGQGASRTF.

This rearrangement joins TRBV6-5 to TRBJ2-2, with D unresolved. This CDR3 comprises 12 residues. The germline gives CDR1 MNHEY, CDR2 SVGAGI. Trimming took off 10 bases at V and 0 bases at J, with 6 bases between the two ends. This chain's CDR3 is CATLTNTGELFF. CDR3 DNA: TGTGCCACACTAACGAACACCGGGGAGCTGTTTTTT.

CDR3 protein: CASSLNVATAGELFF. The CDR3 nucleotides are TGTGCCAGCAGCCTTAATGTAGCAACGGCCGGGGAGCTGTTTTTT. This chain uses TRBV11-2 with TRBJ2-2; D unresolved. The V gene's germline CDR1 is SGHAT and CDR2 FQNNGV. V dropped 5 bases and J dropped 6 bases, with 16 bases sitting between them. The CDR3 extends over 15 amino acids.